The clone carrying this T cell receptor beta chain was seen a single time. The sample belongs to a study of blood T cell repertoires in COVID-19. In the study overall: From the United States, Italy and Spain came samples of acute and convalescent COVID-19. The cDNA or gDNA used as material had been derived from T cells, B-cell-depleted T cells, or PBMCs.

Original data processing: Estimation of nucleated cell counts relied on the amplification of reference gene primers. TCRdb's table, derived via immunoSEQ multiplex PCR, lists solely in-frame clones and lacks some. V and J calls and clone size are copied from that table; D and trimming were computed from the DNA. The table includes roughly 150,000 clones, around 89% detected once. CDR1 and CDR2 from the germline V gene are SGDLS and YYNGEE. The CDR3 is made up of 15 amino acids. Trimming at V came to 4 bases and at J to 8 bases, leaving 15 bases not matched to a gene. Sequencing used peripheral blood. The chain couples TRBV9 to TRBJ2-7; 7 nucleotides match TRBD1. The sequence was obtained from a man aged 60 to 69 with active or convalescent COVID-19. The CDR3 loop is CASSPTGTAVLKQYF. In DNA form, the CDR3 reads TGTGCCAGCAGCCCGACCGGGACAGCCGTTTTAAAGCAGTACTTC. The full variable domain, rest sourced from reference TRBV9 and TRBJ2-7, is DSGVTQTPKHLITATGQRVTLRCSPRSGDLSVYWYQQSLDQGLQFLIQYYNGEERAKGNILERFSAQQFPDLHSELNLSSLELGDSALYFCASSPTGTAVLKQYFGPGTRLTVT.